This T cell receptor (beta chain) stems from a study of blood T cell repertoires in COVID-19. About the study: T cells, B-cell-depleted T cells, or PBMCs supplied cDNA or gDNA.

CDR3 length: 15 residues. Germline V CDR1 and CDR2: LNHDA, SQIVND (reference sequence). Trimming removed 4 bases from V and 6 bases from J, with 16 bases in between. The data were produced by immunoSEQ multiplex PCR, yet TCRdb's version contains in-frame clones alone and is incomplete. The profile covers more than 95,000 clones, with roughly 90% appearing a single time and approximately 8% taken by the ten largest. The chain uses TRBV19 and TRBJ2-1; D gene unclear. This TCR was sampled from a man aged 50 or older with acute or convalescent COVID-19. The sample consisted of peripheral blood. CDR3 coding DNA: TGTGCCAGTAGTAGATCTAGTGTTTCGAGCAATGAGCAGTTCTTC. Amino acids: CASSRSSVSSNEQFF.